These 27 T cell receptor beta chains originate from one sample sequenced in a study of blood T cells in healthy people across ages. The authors ran a second PCR of about 6 to 11 cycles using a sample-barcoded 5' primer and a J-beta primer mix. TCRdb itself ran the 5' RACE reads through MiXCR, one entry per CDR3 protein. The sample lists under 2 million distinct CDR3 sequences; roughly 32% were seen once. The specimen was blood. Receptors originate from a woman aged 25 to 39 in good health.

This clonotype has only one observation. The chain is built from TRBV5-1 and TRBJ2-5; no reliable D call. Germline V lookup: CDR1 SGHRS, CDR2 YFSETQ. CDR3 length: 16 amino acids. The ends were cut back, 1 base at V and 5 bases at J, with 18 bases in the middle. Here the CDR3 DNA reads TGCGCCAGCAGCTTGCCCGACCGGGCTAATCGGGAGACCCAGTACTTC. Translation: CASSLPDRANRETQYF.

The rearrangement uses TRBV7-9 and TRBJ2-1, with a possible D match to TRBD1 (6 bases). CDR1 SEHNR and CDR2 FQNEAQ come from the germline V gene (reference sequence). The CDR3 runs to 16 residues. The V and J ends lost 2 bases and 5 bases respectively, with 16 bases between them. In DNA, the CDR3 is TGTGCCAGCAGCTTAAATATGCCAGGGGACCACAATGAGCAGTTCTTC. Translating gives CASSLNMPGDHNEQFF.

The chain recombines TRBV4-2 with TRBJ2-7; no firm D call. CDR1 is LGHNA, CDR2 YNFKEQ, per germline. Trimming removed 0 bases at V and 1 base at J, with 7 bases between. The CDR3 totals 14 residues. CDR3 DNA sequence: TGTGCCAGCAGCCAAGAGCCGGTATCCTACGAGCAGTACTTC. Protein sequence: CASSQEPVSYEQYF.

Many counts were recorded for this clonotype. The rearrangement links TRBV7-6 to TRBJ2-3; a possible D gene is TRBD1 (6 bases). Germline assignment: CDR1 SGHVS and CDR2 FNYEAQ. The CDR3 length is 15 residues. Trimming shortened V by 5 bases and J by 1 base, and 13 bases separated the two germline ends. CDR3 DNA sequence: TGTGCCAGCAGCCCACAGGGTCAGGGCACAGATACGCAGTATTTT. It specifies CASSPQGQGTDTQYF. Looking up the rest from reference TRBV7-6 and TRBJ2-3 gives the full variable domain: GAGVSQSPRYKVTKRGQDVALRCDPISGHVSLYWYRQALGQGPEFLTYFNYEAQQDKSGLPNDRFSAERPEGSISTLTIQRTEQRDSAMYRCASSPQGQGTDTQYFGPGTRLTVL.

In this sample, this clonotype turned up a few times. The rearrangement uses TRBV3-1 and TRBJ2-7; 16 nucleotides agree with TRBD2. The CDR3 has 20 amino acids. Germline V gene data show CDR1 as LGHDT and CDR2 as YNNKEL (reference sequence). V trimming: 2 bases; J trimming: 3 bases; junction bases outside the gene matches: 13. The CDR3 DNA follows: TGTGCCAGCAGCCAATACGGGACTAGCGGGAGGGCCGGGACCCTCTACGAGCAGTACTTC. This sequence encodes CASSQYGTSGRAGTLYEQYF.

As DNA, the CDR3 is TGTGCCAGCAGCCAAGATGGTAGGGAGCAGTTCTTC. Amino acid sequence: CASSQDGREQFF. The chain employs TRBV14 and TRBJ2-1, with no clear D. Per germline, CDR1 SGHDN and CDR2 FVKESK. CDR3 length: 12 residues. V shed 0 bases and J shed 10 bases, with 7 bases lying between them.

The chain combines TRBV10-1 with TRBJ1-5; weak D call: TRBD1 (5 bases). The germline gives CDR1 WNHNN, CDR2 SYGVQD (reference sequence). V shed 7 bases and J shed 9 bases, with 13 bases lying between them. CDR3 size: 12 residues. Written as DNA, the CDR3 is TGCGCCAGCACGCGGGGGATGCGGCCCCAGCATTTT. It yields the protein CASTRGMRPQHF.

This sequence joins TRBV7-9 and TRBJ2-7, with TRBD2 as a possible D gene (6 bases). Germline V gene lookup returns CDR1 SEHNR and CDR2 FQNEAQ (reference sequence). V was pared by 4 bases and J by 2 bases, with 12 bases between. The CDR3 is 14 residues long. The CDR3 reads CASSSGLLPYEQYF. The DNA of the CDR3 is TGTGCCAGCAGCTCGGGACTGCTTCCCTACGAGCAGTACTTC.

The CDR3 sequence: CATSTRTGGFYGYTF. The CDR3 nucleotides read TGTGCCACCAGCACAAGGACAGGGGGTTTCTATGGCTACACCTTC. The rearrangement uses TRBV15 and TRBJ1-2, with 10 bases that match TRBD1. V dropped 4 bases and J dropped 4; count of bases not matched to a gene: 6. This CDR3 has 15 amino acids. Germline loops: CDR1 LNHNV, CDR2 YYDKDF (reference sequence). The full variable domain, rest sourced from reference TRBV15 and TRBJ1-2, is DAMVIQNPRYQVTQFGKPVTLSCSQTLNHNVMYWYQQKSSQAPKLLFHYYDKDFNNEADTPDNFQSRRPNTSFCFLDIRSPGLGDTAMYLCATSTRTGGFYGYTFGSGTRLTVV.

This clonotype was counted a few times. The CDR3 DNA follows: TGCAGTGCTAGAGATTCTCGGGCGGGAGTTTATGAGCAGTACTTC. This gives the protein CSARDSRAGVYEQYF. The V call is TRBV20-1, the J call TRBJ2-5; 7 nucleotides match TRBD2. The length of the CDR3 is 15 residues. V shed 0 bases and J 11 bases; nucleotides not matched to a gene: 15. In germline, CDR1 is DFQATT, CDR2 SNEGSKA (reference sequence).

This clonotype was seen only a few times. The DNA of the CDR3 is TGTGCCAGCAGCTCACTTCCTCGGAGCCGCTACTATGGCTACACCTTC. Translating it yields CASSSLPRSRYYGYTF. The chain carries TRBV7-9 and TRBJ1-2; D remains unclear. Germline V lookup: CDR1 SEHNR, CDR2 FQNEAQ (reference sequence). The length of the CDR3 is 16 residues. V lost 4 bases to trimming and J lost 3 bases, with 18 bases between them.

The genes are TRBV28 and TRBJ2-5, with D perhaps matching TRBD2 (6 bases). The ends were cut back, 6 bases at V and 1 base at J, with 21 bases in the middle. CDR1 and CDR2 (germline): MDHEN, SYDVKM. The CDR3 is made up of 17 amino acids. Written as DNA, the CDR3 is TGTGCCAGCAGAGGGGCAGGAGGGCAGGTCCTCCAAGAGACCCAGTACTTC. It yields the protein CASRGAGGQVLQETQYF.

The chain has TRBV9 and TRBJ2-1; a weak D match, TRBD2 (6 bases). V was clipped by 4 bases and J by 8 bases, with 16 bases between them. The CDR3 covers 14 residues. The V gene's germline CDR1 is SGDLS and CDR2 YYNGEE. The CDR3 loop is CASSPTERAYEQFF. CDR3 DNA: TGTGCCAGCAGCCCGACTGAGCGGGCGTATGAGCAGTTCTTC.

V gene TRBV7-2 combines with J gene TRBJ1-2, with unresolved D. The V and J ends lost 11 bases and 9 bases respectively, with 19 bases between them. The CDR3 loop spans 12 amino acids. Germline lookup yields CDR1 SGHTA and CDR2 FQGNSA. DNA of the CDR3: TGTGCCGGCACCCCCCTTTATGAAAGCTACACCTTC. As protein: CAGTPLYESYTF.

This clonotype has only a few counts. The rearrangement joins TRBV7-9 to TRBJ2-5; D may correspond to TRBD1 or TRBD2 (5 bases each). This CDR3 region has 14 residues. Trimming stripped 3 bases from V and 5 bases from J, with 13 bases between. In germline, CDR1 is SEHNR, CDR2 FQNEAQ (reference sequence). This chain's CDR3 is CASSLGTVVETQYF. Here the CDR3 DNA reads TGTGCCAGCAGCTTGGGGACCGTAGTGGAGACCCAGTACTTC.

This clonotype was counted a few times. The chain carries TRBV20-1 and TRBJ2-5, with D uncertain. V lost 6 bases and J lost 5, with 13 bases in between. This CDR3 contains 12 residues. Germline CDR1 is DFQATT and CDR2 is SNEGSKA (reference sequence). The CDR3 region has the DNA TGCAGTGCGCCGATCCCCCGGGAGACCCAGTACTTC. Residues: CSAPIPRETQYF.

The chain joins TRBV12-3 or TRBV12-4 to TRBJ2-5, with TRBD1 identical over 11 bases. The CDR3 length is 14 residues. The V segment lost 4 bases and the J segment 4 bases; nucleotides outside the gene matches: 2. The CDR3 sequence: CASSWDRGRETQYF. CDR3 DNA: TGTGCCAGCAGTTGGGACAGGGGGAGAGAGACCCAGTACTTC.

This clonotype was detected only a few times. Here the CDR3 DNA reads TGCAGTGCTGAACGGGGGCTAGGATCCTACAATGAGCAGTTCTTC. Protein: CSAERGLGSYNEQFF. This chain connects TRBV20-1 to TRBJ2-1; D assignment may be TRBD1 or TRBD2 (6 bases each). This CDR3 spans 15 amino acids. CDR1 DFQATT and CDR2 SNEGSKA come from the germline V gene (reference sequence). Trimming removed 5 bases from V and 1 base from J, with 15 bases in between.

The chain combines TRBV11-2 with TRBJ2-3; 8 positions agree with TRBD1. V trimming: 4 bases; J trimming: 6 bases; junction bases outside the gene matches: 6. This CDR3 is 14 amino acids long. Germline CDR1 SGHAT, CDR2 FQNNGV. Here the CDR3 DNA reads TGTGCCAGCAGCTCTTTTCAGGGGGCGGATACGCAGTATTTT. Protein sequence: CASSSFQGADTQYF.

The DNA of the CDR3 is TGTGCCAGCAGTTATAACATTGGACTAGCGGACAATGAGCAGTTCTTC. It yields the protein CASSYNIGLADNEQFF. The V gene is TRBV6-2 or TRBV6-3, the J gene TRBJ2-1; 10 positions match TRBD2. After removal of 3 bases from V and 5 bases from J, the junction contained 7 bases not matched to a gene. Per the germline V gene, CDR1 is MNHEY and CDR2 is SVGEGT. This CDR3 is built from 16 residues.

This clonotype was counted only a few times. The gene calls are TRBV11-2 and TRBJ2-1, with D possibly matching TRBD2 (5 bases). Germline-derived CDR1 and CDR2 are SGHAT and FQNNGV. This CDR3 is built from 14 residues. Trimming left V 5 bases short and J 7 bases short, with 15 bases between. CDR3 protein: CASSPMRAVNEQFF. CDR3 in DNA: TGTGCCAGCAGCCCTATGAGGGCCGTGAATGAGCAGTTCTTC. The full variable domain, its missing parts supplied by reference TRBV11-2 and TRBJ2-1, is EAGVAQSPRYKIIEKRQSVAFWCNPISGHATLYWYQQILGQGPKLLIQFQNNGVVDDSQLPKDRFSAERLKGVDSTLKIQPAKLEDSAVYLCASSPMRAVNEQFFGPGTRLTVL.

This clonotype was observed once. J is TRBJ1-4 and V is TRBV25-1; no clear D gene. This CDR3 region has 14 residues. V dropped 6 bases and J dropped 4 bases, with 12 bases sitting between them. CDR1 is MGHDK and CDR2 is SYGVNS in the germline V gene. The CDR3 region is CASRSITGNEKLFF. CDR3 DNA sequence: TGTGCCAGCAGATCGATCACCGGTAATGAAAAACTGTTTTTT.

This chain connects TRBV12-5 to TRBJ1-1; D is ambiguous. CDR3 length: 11 amino acids. V was shortened by 4 bases and J by 6 bases, with 6 bases between the two germline ends. CDR1 is LGHNT, CDR2 FRNRAP, per germline. DNA for the CDR3: TGTGCTAGTGGTTGGGGTCCTGAAGCTTTCTTT. The encoded protein is CASGWGPEAFF.

The chain joins TRBV4-1 to TRBJ2-7, with D hard to call. Trimming took 1 base from V and 2 from J, leaving 6 bases between them. The germline gives CDR1 MGHRA, CDR2 YSYEKL. This CDR3 is built from 13 residues. CDR3 in amino acids: CASSQAEAYEQYF. CDR3 in DNA: TGCGCCAGCAGCCAAGCTGAAGCCTACGAGCAGTACTTC.

This clonotype has at least ten counts. V usage is TRBV29-1 and J usage is TRBJ1-2; D uncertain. The germline V gene encodes CDR1 SQVTM and CDR2 ANQGSEA. CDR3 size: 10 residues. V was shortened by 8 bases and J by 7 bases, with 11 bases between the two germline ends. This CDR3 is CSCINGGYTF. The DNA for the CDR3 is TGCAGCTGTATAAACGGTGGCTACACCTTC.

This clonotype was counted a few times. CDR3 sequence: CASSLFENTEAFF. The CDR3 region has the DNA TGTGCCAGCAGCTTATTTGAGAACACTGAAGCTTTCTTT. The chain joins TRBV7-2 to TRBJ1-1; no firm D call. This CDR3 has 13 amino acids. Trimming stripped 2 bases from V and 1 base from J, with 5 bases between. Germline V lookup: CDR1 SGHTA, CDR2 FQGNSA.

Notes on this clonotype: The junction differs from germline at one of its ends, possibly a read error. The J gene is TRBJ1-4, the V gene TRBV6-1; D is undetermined. The CDR3 covers 14 residues. The germline CDR1 and CDR2 sequences are MNHNS and SASEGT. CDR3 amino acids: CASARTATSEKLFF. DNA of the CDR3: TGTGCCAGCGCCAGGACGGCGACTAGTGAAAAACTGTTTTTT.